These T cell receptor beta chains were read from a single sample in a study of blood T cell repertoires in COVID-19. The table came from immunoSEQ multiplex PCR; TCRdb's copy has only in-frame clones and leaves some out. The table lists approximately 290,000 clones, 70% to 85% of them singletons. Material for sequencing was peripheral blood. The receptors were sampled from a human donor with COVID-19, enrolled during active disease. The donor label of this sample is uncertain. The CDR3 runs from the conserved cysteine through the conserved F or W. The order of the fields is V gene, clone size, J gene, CDR3 protein. Not all rows give a size; the values are once, few, many and, for expanded clones, a class.

>TRBV25-1|.|TRBJ1-4
CASSADRINEKLFF
>TRBV6-5|once|TRBJ2-7
CASTPLAGDSYEQYF
>TRBV10-2|.|TRBJ2-7
CASSESGREAYEQYF
>TRBV2|once|TRBJ1-1
CASSEETLKAFF
>TRBV7-6|.|TRBJ2-7
CASSPPAPGKGPYEQYF
>TRBV5-8|.|TRBJ2-5
CASSLAFSGSGETQYF
>TRBV10-3|.|TRBJ1-2
CAISSVPGQGQSAYGYTF
>TRBV11-3|.|TRBJ2-2
CASSRARGSENTGELFF
>TRBV24-1|.|TRBJ1-2
CATSDPGIRGYGYTF
>TRBV9|once|TRBJ2-2
CASSVLSDLNTGELFF
>TRBV5-1|once|TRBJ1-3
CASSGDSLSGNTIYF
>TRBV7-9|.|TRBJ2-2
CASSREFDGELFF
>TRBV2|once|TRBJ1-1
CASRADRDSTEAFF
>TRBV13|.|TRBJ2-1
CASSLTLAGEQFF
>TRBV11-2|.|TRBJ1-1
CASSWGDSSNTEAFF
>TRBV30|.|TRBJ1-6
CAYSGQGPDNSPLHF
>TRBV19|.|TRBJ1-5
CASSRTGLGQPQHF
>TRBV6-5|.|TRBJ1-6
CASSYEGADNSPLHF
>TRBV28|.|TRBJ2-7
CASSLNTVLSYEQYF
>TRBV5-6|.|TRBJ2-1
CASSRDLAFSSYNEQFF
>TRBV28|.|TRBJ2-1
CASRTLRGWNEQFF
>TRBV11-2|.|TRBJ1-4
CASSQGGATNEKLFF
>TRBV19|.|TRBJ1-5
CASAPGGFNQPQHF
>TRBV19|.|TRBJ2-7
CASRTRDRHYEQYF